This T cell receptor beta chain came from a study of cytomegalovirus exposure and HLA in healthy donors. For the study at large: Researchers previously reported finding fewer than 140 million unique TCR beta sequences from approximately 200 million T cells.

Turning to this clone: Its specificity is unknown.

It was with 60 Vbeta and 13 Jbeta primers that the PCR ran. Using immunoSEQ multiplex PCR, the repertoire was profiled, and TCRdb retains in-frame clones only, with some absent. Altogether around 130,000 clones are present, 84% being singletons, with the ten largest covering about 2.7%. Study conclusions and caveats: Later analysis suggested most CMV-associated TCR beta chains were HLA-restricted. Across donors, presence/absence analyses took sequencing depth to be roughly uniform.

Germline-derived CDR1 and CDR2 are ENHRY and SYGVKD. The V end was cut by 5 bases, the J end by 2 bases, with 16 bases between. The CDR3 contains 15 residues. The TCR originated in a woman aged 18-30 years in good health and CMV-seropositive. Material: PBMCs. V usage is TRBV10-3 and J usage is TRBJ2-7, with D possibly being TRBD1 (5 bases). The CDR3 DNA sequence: TGTGCCATCAGTTCTTTACAGGCGCCCACCTACGAGCAGTACTTC. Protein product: CAISSLQAPTYEQYF.